This T cell receptor beta chain emerged from a study of blood T cell repertoires in COVID-19 (dated by TCRdb to the early 2020s). Concerning the study at large: Samples covering the acute and convalescent phases of COVID-19 were provided by collaborators in the United States, Italy and Spain. The prospective study material was composed of cDNA or gDNA derived from T cells, B-cell-depleted T cells, or PBMCs. Subjects who had been exposed to COVID-19, were actively infected with it, or had recovered from it provided the deeply sampled blood TCRbeta repertoires that made up the dataset. The repertoires were made available in a free public database intended to serve as a resource for research on the immune response to SARS-CoV-2. The samples were drawn from the first 160 participants of the ongoing ImmuneRACE study and from 1,254 subjects provided by 6 global collaborators. Nearly every sample came with metadata listing a de-identified subject ID, COVID-19 status, age in years and sex. Where available, HLA class I and class II types were obtained from metadata supplied by the sample provider rather than from assay-based typing. The investigation overall reported the following: The amount of clinical and demographic metadata varied by source and participant and was provided uncurated.

Whole blood was collected in K2EDTA tubes by collaborating institutions according to the institutions' own protocols. For TCRbeta analysis, collaborators shipped samples in one of three forms: frozen whole blood, isolated PBMCs, or DNA extracted from either of those sample types. The immunoSEQ Assay, a bias-controlled multiplex PCR, was used to amplify TCRbeta CDR3 regions from genomic DNA. In the paper's pipeline: The number of nucleated cells in each sample was estimated by amplification of reference gene primers within the assay. Sequence reads were collapsed and filtered to measure the absolute abundance of every unique TCRbeta CDR3 rearrangement. For each sample, productive Simpson clonality was calculated as the square root of Simpson's diversity index over productive rearrangements. Here the immuneACCESS table is served through TCRdb, limited to in-frame sequences with V and J called. Missing clones are a known gap in these copies; in checked studies unresolved V genes cover under half, and the rest lacks a known reason. For V, J and clone size, that table is used; D and trimming come from the DNA. A total of 260,000 or so clones appear in this sample, roughly four fifths of them only once. Of the sample, 4.7% is held by the ten largest clones.

In its sample, this clone was seen a few times. The antigen it binds to is not known. Per-nucleotide qualities are absent, and no much larger clonotype sits a single base away. The sequenced sample was peripheral blood. The TCR comes from a woman between 65 and 79 years old with acute or convalescent COVID-19.

The DNA reads as follows: TGTGCCAGCAGTTCCCATGACTCCTCTAATGAAAAACTGTTTTTT. This yields the protein CASSSHDSSNEKLFF. The chain is made from TRBV28 and TRBJ1-4; confidence is insufficient to name the D gene. Via the germline V gene, CDR1 is MDHEN and CDR2 SYDVKM. The CDR3 numbers 15 residues from cysteine through phenylalanine. The only DNA kept is the CDR3, 45 bases in frame from the first base. Deletion took 4 bases off V and 3 bases off J, with a span of 12 bases between the germline ends.